What follows is one T cell receptor beta chain and its context. The antigen is not known. This entry comes from a study of cytotoxic CD8 clonotypes in ibrutinib-treated CLL. The protocol was immunoSEQ multiplex PCR, while the TCRdb copy is restricted to in-frame clones and leaves out a portion. The data hold roughly 200,000 clones, with just under 80% observed a single time. Germline V gives CDR1 SNHLY, CDR2 FYNNEI. The CDR3 length is 11 residues. With 6 bases clipped from V and 10 bases from J, the junction kept 1 base outside the gene matches. General observations from the study: Patients had baseline clonality above age-matched healthy donors, and this clonality moved with circulating CD8+ T-cell counts.

The receptor was isolated from a human donor with chronic lymphocytic leukemia. The sequences come from PBMCs, collected after 12 months of ibrutinib treatment. The chain has TRBV2 and TRBJ2-1, with 9 bases that match TRBD2. The CDR3 region is CASRTSGEQFF. CDR3 coding DNA: TGTGCCAGCAGGACTAGCGGAGAGCAGTTCTTC.